This T cell receptor beta chain came from a study of regulatory T cells in long-lasting Graves disease (dated by TCRdb to the early 2020s). About the investigation overall: Newly diagnosed Graves' disease patients had taken antithyroid drugs for less than 3 months. Patients with persistent Graves' disease were compared with patients with newly diagnosed Graves' disease using TCR sequencing and RNA sequencing of peripheral blood. The study took place in China and was registered as a clinical trial. TCR sequencing covered about 13 persistent and around 20 newly diagnosed Graves' disease patients, some 35 samples in total. Results and caveats for the whole study, not just this receptor: Persistent Graves' disease patients showed lower TCR Shannon entropy and fewer highly expanded clones than newly diagnosed patients, suggesting clonal expansion. Peripheral blood alone was examined, since thyroid tissue, which constituted the primary lesion, could not be accessed. More public clonotypes were shared among persistent patients (roughly 2,700) than among newly diagnosed patients (966). As a limitation, the authors acknowledged that the small sample size may reduce accuracy. Sequencing and analysis were restricted to the TCR beta chain.

The library was produced with multiplex PCR. TCRdb shows the sequencer as Illumina HiSeq 4000. iRepertoire HTBI primers and Arm-PCR amplification of CDR3 regions were used to construct TCR beta libraries. Before sequencing, the PCR products went through gel purification. On the study's bioinformatics: Gene usage analysis of CDR3 amino acid clonotypes relied on the roughly 60 TRBV and 15 or so TRBJ segments identified across samples. COPE and FqMerger were used to merge filtered high-quality paired reads into contigs. BLAST was used to align contigs to the IMGT TRBV, TRBD and TRBJ reference genes, and CDR3 was defined following IMGT. Any clonotype with a frequency above 0.1% was classified as a highly expanded clone. Shannon entropy was used to measure repertoire diversity, and the Gini coefficient was used to measure V-J evenness. Public clonotypes were defined as clonotypes shared by more than one individual. Using fastp at Q25 and MiXCR, TCRdb reprocessed the public reads and kept productive beta chains. One record per CDR3 amino acid sequence lists the most common genes and DNA. These V and J calls are TCRdb output, not the study's own analysis. The sample contains 450,000 to 600,000 distinct CDR3 sequences, 15% to 20% of them found a single time. Clones ranked in the top ten supply 12% of the sample.

This specimen's time point label, per the study, means: newly diagnosed GD, antithyroid drugs for less than 3 months. For both TCR sequencing and RNA sequencing, RNA was extracted from PBMCs using TRIzol. The diagnosis of Graves' disease was made according to American Thyroid Association guidelines. The patients came from an endocrinology department in Xi'an, China. From each patient, about 9.7 milliliters of peripheral blood was collected into an EDTA anticoagulant tube. PBMCs were isolated by Ficoll Paque Plus density gradient separation without further T cell sorting. RNA quality was checked with an Agilent 2100 Bioanalyzer and agarose gel, and concentration with a NanoDrop 2000. In this sample, this clonotype turned up many times. Its antigen has not been determined. One base away there is no much larger clone; base qualities are not given. This same sample was also taken into another study, of T cells in Graves' hyperthyroidism and ophthalmopathy. As the second paper documents: Stable Graves' hyperthyroidism was defined as no progression to ophthalmopathy during 18 months of follow-up. Hyperthyroidism patients were aged 18 to 65 years and newly diagnosed, with disease duration of less than 2 months. Patients with uncontrolled infections, other autoimmune diseases, pregnancy or lactation were excluded. Diagnoses relied on clinical symptoms, serum thyroxine and TRAb, thyroid ultrasound and orbital computed tomography. The first round of RT-PCR for the TCR CDR3 was performed with the HTBI primer set and the Qiagen OneStep RT-PCR kit. Most expanded thyroid clonotypes (frequency above 0.001) were also detected in blood, a finding suggesting that blood repertoires may reflect thyroid immune responses. In cross-validation, a model built on a 13 V-J signature told ophthalmopathy apart from stable hyperthyroidism with approximately 90% sensitivity and around 81% specificity, and in testing the same model reached 80%/75%. In validation, the model predicted progression to ophthalmopathy a median of approximately 6.3 months before onset, with about 64% sensitivity and 72.22% specificity. To identify distinguishing TCR V-J signatures, a discovery cohort of around 100 patients was used, comprising 43 with Graves' ophthalmopathy and 57 with stable Graves' hyperthyroidism. An independent validation cohort of 18 to 20 hyperthyroidism patients and about 15 patients who later progressed to ophthalmopathy tested prospective prediction of ophthalmopathy. For training and testing, the 100 or so patients in the discovery cohort were randomly divided in a 7:3 ratio. The study also compared thyroid tissue and blood T-cell repertoires from 5 to 7 Graves' hyperthyroidism patients. After sampling, hyperthyroidism patients received methimazole starting at 30 mg daily, and ophthalmopathy patients received high-dose intravenous methylprednisolone. A second multiplex PCR round built the libraries, followed by size selection and purification. Libraries were sequenced paired-end with 100 bp reads on an Illumina HiSeq2000. Raw data were processed with SOAPnuke, discarding reads with adapters, uncalled bases, mean Phred below 15, or no exact constant-primer or identifier match. COPE v1.2.5 was used to merge the high-quality paired reads, and each unique nucleotide sequence was defined as a clonotype. MiTCR v1.1 was used to align the clonotypes against IMGT TRBV, TRBD and TRBJ reference segments. The analysis was restricted to V-J combinations with a frequency above 0.0001, which together covered approximately 99% of the repertoires. A TCS score was defined as the ratio of F50 (clonal expansion) to E x V (chaos), with BLOSUM62-based TCRdist applied between CDR3 peptides within each V-J. Welch's t-statistics and random forest reduced roughly 530 V-J features to around 14, which were used in a naive Bayes classifier (R e1071). No statistical method was used to fix the sample size in advance, and group allocation was not hidden from the investigators. TCR Vbeta CDR3 sequencing of roughly 140 peripheral blood samples (approximately 44 ophthalmopathy, roughly 72 hyperthyroidism and around 17 progressor patients) is reported in the paper.

This receptor was obtained from a man aged 35 to 55 with Graves disease. Donor details come from another sample of the same person, matched by shared clones. The material was peripheral blood mononuclear cells (PBMCs), obtained at new diagnosis, from a patient treated with antithyroid drugs.

The CDR3 protein sequence reads: CAWDPGHGRTEAFF. Here is the DNA: TGTGCCTGGGACCCGGGACACGGGCGGACTGAAGCTTTCTTT. Recombination linked TRBV30 to TRBJ1-1; the D gene is possibly TRBD1, with 6 bases matching. From a lookup of the germline V gene (reference sequence), CDR1 and CDR2 are GTSNPN and SVGIG. The CDR3 contains 14 residues, cysteine and phenylalanine counted. Only the CDR3 part of the read is kept: 42 bases, read in frame from the first base. V lost 5 bases and J lost 5 bases; the stretch between them is 18 bases long. This CDR3, with the reference TRBV30 and TRBJ1-1 proteins standing in past its ends, gives the full variable domain SQTIHQWPATLVQPVGSPLSLECTVEGTSNPNLYWYRQAAGRGLQLLFYSVGIGQISSEVPQNLSASRPQDRQFILSSKKLLLSDSGFYLCAWDPGHGRTEAFFGQGTRLTVV.